Listed here are 20 T cell receptor beta chains from one sample, sequenced in a study of chemoradiotherapy in HPV16-positive cancers (dated by TCRdb to between 2022 and 2023). The library was prepared using the immunoSEQ multiplex PCR assay. TCRdb retrieved this table from immuneACCESS and kept in-frame rearrangements only. Not all clones are present; in checked studies, unresolved V genes account for under half, and no reason is known for the remainder. For this sample the table gives roughly 4,700 clones, of which roughly 72% were detected only once. The ten largest clones represent roughly 9.5% of the sample. The specimen was tumor tissue, collected from a patient who underwent chemoradiotherapy. The receptors shown here come from a human donor with HPV-associated anogenital cancer.

The rearrangement joins TRBV18 to TRBJ1-1; D remains ambiguous. The CDR3 contains 17 residues. The germline V and J ends were trimmed by 1 base and 2 bases, with 17 bases remaining between them. The germline CDR1 and CDR2 sequences are KGHSH and LQKENI. The CDR3 nucleotides are TGTGCCAGCTCACCACACGGACCAGACGGGCGAAACACTGAAGCTTTCTTT. It is translated as CASSPHGPDGRNTEAFF.

The chain has TRBV19 and TRBJ2-7, with 7 bases that match TRBD1. CDR3 length equals 15 residues. V lost 5 bases, J lost 4 bases, and 11 bases stayed unmatched. Germline CDR1 LNHDA, CDR2 SQIVND (reference sequence). As DNA, the CDR3 is TGTGCCAGTAGTGACCGGGACAGTTCGTTTTACGAGCAGTACTTC. Translating gives CASSDRDSSFYEQYF. Filled out from reference TRBV19 and TRBJ2-7, the complete variable domain reads DGGITQSPKYLFRKEGQNVTLSCEQNLNHDAMYWYRQDPGQGLRLIYYSQIVNDFQKGDIAEGYSVSREKKESFPLTVTSAQKNPTAFYLCASSDRDSSFYEQYFGPGTRLTVT.

By share, this clone counts as large (0.1 to 1%). The genes are TRBV6-5 and TRBJ1-3; possibly TRBD1 for D (5 bases). The germline CDR1 and CDR2 sequences are MNHEY and SVGAGI. Trimming removed 8 bases from V and 3 bases from J, with 17 bases in between. The CDR3 length is 15 residues. As DNA, the CDR3 is TGTGCCAGCTGGGTCGTACCGGGGGATGGAAACACCATATATTTT. The encoded protein is CASWVVPGDGNTIYF.

This chain links TRBV9 with TRBJ1-6; D is perhaps TRBD1 (5 bases). The V gene lost 5 bases and the J gene lost 3 bases, with 15 bases spanning the gap. CDR3 size: 16 residues. CDR1 is SGDLS and CDR2 is YYNGEE in the germline V gene. CDR3 sequence (DNA): TGTGCCAGCAGGGAACAGGAAGGGGACTATAATTCACCCCTCCACTTT. Its translation is CASREQEGDYNSPLHF.

The chain uses TRBV14 and TRBJ2-2, with D uncertain. Trimming cost V 0 bases and J 4 bases, with 6 bases left between them. Germline lookup yields CDR1 SGHDN and CDR2 FVKESK. The CDR3 is 14 amino acids. DNA of the CDR3: TGTGCCAGCAGCCAAGATTTGGCCACCGGGGAGCTGTTTTTT. As protein: CASSQDLATGELFF.

The chain carries TRBV27 and TRBJ1-5, with 9 nucleotides matching TRBD1. Germline CDR1 and CDR2: MNHEY and SMNVEV (reference sequence). The CDR3 runs to 14 residues. The V and J ends lost 5 bases and 6 bases, in that order; junction bases with no gene match: 5. CDR3 amino acids: CASSLTGGFQPQHF. In nucleotides, the CDR3 is TGTGCCAGCAGTCTTACAGGGGGCTTTCAGCCCCAGCATTTT.

The chain links TRBV7-8 to TRBJ2-1; TRBD2 aligns across 11 bases. J was trimmed by 5 bases and V by 8 bases; bases with no gene match: 2. Germline CDR1 is SGHVS and CDR2 is FQNEAQ. This CDR3 has 13 residues. The CDR3 DNA reads TGTGCCAGCCGACTAGCGGGAAACAATGAGCAGTTCTTC. Translated, it gives CASRLAGNNEQFF.

The sample holds one count of this clone. The V and J genes are TRBV7-9 and TRBJ2-1, with TRBD2 as a possible D gene (5 bases). V lost 6 bases and J 0 bases, leaving 15 bases between the germline ends. The CDR3 loop spans 16 amino acids. The germline V gene has CDR1 SEHNR and CDR2 FQNEAQ (reference sequence). CDR3 loop: CASSQQAGSSYNEQFF. The CDR3 region has the DNA TGTGCCAGCAGTCAGCAGGCGGGTAGCTCCTACAATGAGCAGTTCTTC.

This clone was picked up a small number of times. This chain joins TRBV7-9 and TRBJ2-6, with unresolved D. The germline V gene encodes CDR1 SEHNR and CDR2 FQNEAQ (reference sequence). Deletions cut 5 bases from V and 3 bases from J, with 5 bases between. The CDR3 loop spans 13 amino acids. Here the CDR3 reads CASSKFGANVLTF. The CDR3, as DNA: TGTGCCAGCAGCAAATTTGGGGCCAACGTCCTGACTTTC. Filled out from reference TRBV7-9 and TRBJ2-6, the complete variable domain reads DTGVSQNPRHKITKRGQNVTFRCDPISEHNRLYWYRQTLGQGPEFLTYFQNEAQLEKSRLLSDRFSAERPKGSFSTLEIQRTEQGDSAMYLCASSKFGANVLTFGAGSRLTVL.

The V gene is TRBV9, the J gene TRBJ2-2, with D possibly matching TRBD2 (5 bases). The germline CDR1 and CDR2 sequences are SGDLS and YYNGEE. The CDR3 is 14 residues long. Trimming removed 3 bases at V and 4 bases at J, with 10 bases between. CDR3: CASSETSLTGELFF. CDR3 in DNA: TGTGCCAGCAGCGAAACTAGTCTCACCGGGGAGCTGTTTTTT.

The gene calls are TRBV6-1 and TRBJ2-2; D is unclear. The germline CDR1 and CDR2 sequences are MNHNS and SASEGT. CDR3 length: 12 amino acids. Trimming shortened V by 6 bases and J by 0 bases, and 2 bases separated the two germline ends. This chain's CDR3 is CASRANTGELFF. The CDR3 region has the DNA TGTGCCAGCAGGGCGAACACCGGGGAGCTGTTTTTT.

V usage is TRBV27 and J usage is TRBJ2-5; D gene ambiguous. This CDR3 comprises 12 residues. The germline V gene has CDR1 MNHEY and CDR2 SMNVEV (reference sequence). The V and J ends lost 5 bases and 0 bases respectively, with 4 bases between them. This CDR3 is CASSNDQETQYF. The CDR3 DNA follows: TGTGCCAGCAGTAACGACCAAGAGACCCAGTACTTC.

The rearrangement joins TRBV19 to TRBJ1-2, with D maybe TRBD1 (6 bases). CDR1 LNHDA and CDR2 SQIVND come from the germline V gene (reference sequence). The V and J ends lost 9 bases and 8 bases respectively, with 19 bases between them. The CDR3 loop spans 13 amino acids. The chain's CDR3 is CASGTPEGRGYTF. CDR3 DNA sequence: TGTGCCAGCGGGACACCTGAGGGGCGAGGCTACACCTTC.

The chain recombines TRBV6-1 with TRBJ1-2; TRBD1 might be the D (5 bases). CDR1 is MNHNS and CDR2 is SASEGT in the germline V gene. Trimming cost V 4 bases and J 2 bases, with 8 bases left between them. The CDR3 runs 13 residues. CDR3 amino acids: CASSAQENYGYTF. CDR3 DNA: TGTGCCAGCAGTGCACAGGAGAACTATGGCTACACCTTC.

This clone was detected once. The chain combines TRBV6-1 with TRBJ2-5, with a weak D call TRBD1 (5 bases). With 0 bases removed from V and 2 bases from J, the gap between germline ends came to 7 bases. This CDR3 is 14 amino acids long. Germline V gene sequence: CDR1 MNHNS, CDR2 SASEGT. The CDR3 sequence is CASSEAQGQETQYF. The CDR3 DNA sequence: TGTGCCAGCAGTGAAGCGCAGGGTCAAGAGACCCAGTACTTC.

J is TRBJ2-6 and V is TRBV18; D unclear. The length of the CDR3 is 15 residues. Trimming cost V 1 base and J 0 bases, with 4 bases left between them. The germline V gene has CDR1 KGHSH and CDR2 LQKENI. CDR3 sequence: CASSPLSSGANVLTF. As DNA, the CDR3 is TGTGCCAGCTCACCACTTAGCTCTGGGGCCAACGTCCTGACTTTC.

The V gene is TRBV5-4, the J gene TRBJ1-2, with D tentatively TRBD1 (5 bases). Trimming removed 4 bases from V and 7 bases from J, with 20 bases in between. The CDR3 totals 15 residues. CDR1 and CDR2 from the germline V gene are SGHNT and YYREEE (reference sequence). The CDR3 DNA reads TGTGCCAGCAGCCAAGATGTCGCGGGGCTATCTGGCTACACCTTC. Translating gives CASSQDVAGLSGYTF.

This clone appeared a single time. The chain employs TRBV5-1 and TRBJ2-7, with 9 bases fitting TRBD1. The CDR3 is 13 residues long. The ends lost 2 bases at V and 5 bases at J; junction bases unmatched: 2. Germline lookup yields CDR1 SGHRS and CDR2 YFSETQ. The CDR3 DNA sequence: TGCGCCAGCAGCTTTGGGACAGGGAACGAGCAGTACTTC. Residues: CASSFGTGNEQYF.

The chain uses TRBV6-1 and TRBJ2-3; weak D call: TRBD2 (7 bases). The germline V gene encodes CDR1 MNHNS and CDR2 SASEGT. Trimming took off 8 bases at V and 5 bases at J, with 20 bases between the two ends. The CDR3 runs 15 residues. CDR3 protein: CASDTIRGGIDTQYF. The CDR3 nucleotides are TGTGCCAGCGATACCATAAGGGGGGGGATAGATACGCAGTATTTT.

This clone was observed a handful of times. The chain has TRBV9 and TRBJ2-1; a possible D gene is TRBD2 (6 bases). The CDR3 is 20 amino acids. The V end was cut by 4 bases, the J end by 0 bases, with 26 bases between. Germline CDR1 SGDLS, CDR2 YYNGEE. In DNA, the CDR3 is TGTGCCAGCAGCCCCCGGTTATCGCCCGCCCCGACTAGCTCCTACAATGAGCAGTTCTTC. This codes for CASSPRLSPAPTSSYNEQFF.